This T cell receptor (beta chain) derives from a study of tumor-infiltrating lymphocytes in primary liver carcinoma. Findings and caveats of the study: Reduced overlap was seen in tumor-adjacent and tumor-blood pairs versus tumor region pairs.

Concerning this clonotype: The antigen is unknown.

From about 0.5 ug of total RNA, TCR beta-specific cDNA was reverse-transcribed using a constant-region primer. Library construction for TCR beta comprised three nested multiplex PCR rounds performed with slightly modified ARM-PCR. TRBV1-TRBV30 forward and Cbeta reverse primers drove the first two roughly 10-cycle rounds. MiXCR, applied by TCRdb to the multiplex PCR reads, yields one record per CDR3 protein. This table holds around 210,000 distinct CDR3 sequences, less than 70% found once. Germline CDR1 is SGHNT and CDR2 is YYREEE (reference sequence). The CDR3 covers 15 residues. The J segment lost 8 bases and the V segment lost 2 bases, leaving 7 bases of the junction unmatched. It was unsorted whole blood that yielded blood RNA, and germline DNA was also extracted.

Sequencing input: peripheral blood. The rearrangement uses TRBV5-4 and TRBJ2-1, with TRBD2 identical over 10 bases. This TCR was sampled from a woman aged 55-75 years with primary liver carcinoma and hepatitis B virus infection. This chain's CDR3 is CASSLAGTSADEQFF. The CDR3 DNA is TGTGCCAGCAGCTTAGCCGGGACTAGCGCAGATGAGCAGTTCTTC.